Detailed here is one T cell receptor beta chain. CDR1 and CDR2 (germline): SQVTM, ANQGSEA. The CDR3 consists of 13 residues. Trimming cost V 2 bases and J 4 bases, with 11 bases left between them. These data are taken from a study of identical twins. Template switching (which added a universal primer site) was used, and cDNA carried unique molecular identifiers. TCRdb processed the 5' RACE reads anew with MiXCR; each CDR3 protein has one entry. The sample yields roughly 570,000 distinct CDR3 sequences, approximately 9.6% seen once. The sample also formed part of further work on yellow fever vaccine responses in identical twins.

What was sequenced was PBMCs. The receptor was derived from a young woman in good health. The rearrangement uses TRBV29-1 and TRBJ1-1, with unresolved D. CDR3 sequence: CSVEPVRGTEAFF. The DNA of the CDR3 is TGCAGCGTTGAACCAGTCCGGGGCACTGAAGCTTTCTTT.